The 9 T cell receptor beta chains in this list originate from one sample, sequenced in a study of vaccination effects on CD4 cells after COVID-19. For these receptors, no antigen is known. Viral peptide pools were used in the ViraFEST assay to expand antigen-specific CD4+ T cells, and sequencing came afterward. Following 10 days of culture, CD4+ T cells were isolated. Sequenced by immunoSEQ multiplex PCR; TCRdb stores in-frame clones only, minus some. The profile covers 50,000 to 75,000 clones, with roughly 80% appearing a single time and about 2.7% taken by the ten largest. The sample here was CD4+ T cells from PBMCs cultured with HCoV-229E spike peptides, taken before COVID-19 vaccination. All receptors come from a human donor who received a COVID-19 vaccine.

The rearrangement links TRBV5-4 to TRBJ1-6; TRBD1 might be the D (5 bases). Germline lookup yields CDR1 SGHNT and CDR2 YYREEE (reference sequence). Deletions cut 0 bases from V and 8 bases from J, with 15 bases between. This CDR3 region has 16 residues. The CDR3 DNA is TGTGCCAGCAGCTTGGGGGGGACGCCACCGCATTCACCCCTCCACTTT. This encodes CASSLGGTPPHSPLHF.

The chain carries TRBV5-8 and TRBJ2-3; TRBD1 matches 10 bases. The CDR3 extends over 16 amino acids. The germline CDR1 and CDR2 sequences are SGHTS and YDEGEE. V was clipped by 0 bases and J by 1 base; unmatched bases: 2. The CDR3 DNA sequence: TGTGCCAGCAGCTTGGCCGGGACAGGGGGCACAGATACGCAGTATTTT. Protein: CASSLAGTGGTDTQYF.

CDR3 nucleotides: TGTGCCAGCAGTAACAGGGGGCGATGGTACGAGCAGTACGTC. This encodes CASSNRGRWYEQYV. This sequence joins TRBV6-7 and TRBJ2-7, with TRBD1 matching over 9 bases. TRBV6-7 is given ORF status, its function remaining uncertain. With V trimmed by 5 bases and J by 4 bases, 6 bases remained unmatched. This CDR3 is 14 amino acids long.

This chain joins TRBV4-1 and TRBJ2-5; TRBD2 matches at 8 bases. The CDR3 has 17 residues. V lost 1 base to trimming and J lost 4 bases; unmatched junction nucleotides: 11. Germline-derived CDR1 and CDR2 are MGHRA and YSYEKL. CDR3 amino acids: CASSQGPSGAGGETQYF. CDR3 coding DNA: TGCGCCAGCAGCCAAGGGCCCTCGGGGGCGGGAGGAGAGACCCAGTACTTC.

This sequence joins TRBV29-1 and TRBJ2-2, with 10 positions matching TRBD2. The germline V gene has CDR1 SQVTM and CDR2 ANQGSEA. After removal of 8 bases from V and 6 bases from J, the junction contained 9 bases not matched to a gene. This CDR3 has 14 residues. CDR3 DNA sequence: TGCAGCTATAGAGCGGGGGGGGTCTCCGGGGAGCTGTTTTTT. Amino acid sequence: CSYRAGGVSGELFF.

The rearrangement joins TRBV3-1 (or the pseudogene TRBV3-2) to TRBJ1-1, with D unresolved. Germline assignment: CDR1 LGHDT and CDR2 YNNKEL (reference sequence). Trimming cost V 5 bases and J 4 bases, with 14 bases left between them. The CDR3 runs to 14 residues. CDR3 loop: CASSFEGLGTEAFF. Here the CDR3 DNA reads TGTGCCAGCAGCTTTGAAGGGCTGGGCACTGAAGCTTTCTTT.

The chain employs TRBV7-9 and TRBJ2-5; D ambiguous. With 7 bases removed from V and 3 bases from J, the gap between germline ends came to 12 bases. Germline CDR1 SEHNR, CDR2 FQNEAQ (reference sequence). The CDR3 length is 13 residues. The CDR3 loop reads CASKMAGKETQYF. The CDR3 region has the DNA TGTGCCAGCAAAATGGCAGGAAAAGAGACCCAGTACTTC. The whole variable domain, filled in from reference TRBV7-9 and TRBJ2-5, reads DTGVSQNPRHKITKRGQNVTFRCDPISEHNRLYWYRQTLGQGPEFLTYFQNEAQLEKSRLLSDRFSAERPKGSFSTLEIQRTEQGDSAMYLCASKMAGKETQYFGPGTRLLVL.

The rearrangement links TRBV6-5 to TRBJ1-1, with D unresolved. The V end was cut by 2 bases, the J end by 5 bases, with 9 bases between. Germline CDR1 is MNHEY and CDR2 is SVGAGI. There are 13 residues in the CDR3. Here the CDR3 DNA reads TGTGCCAGCAGTTACCTTTCTGGGACTGAAGCTTTCTTT. It is translated as CASSYLSGTEAFF.

This clone was seen once. The genes are TRBV6-5 and TRBJ2-4; either TRBD1 or TRBD2 may supply D (5 bases each). The CDR3 totals 14 residues. V was pared by 7 bases and J by 0 bases, with 10 bases between. Germline V lookup: CDR1 MNHEY, CDR2 SVGAGI. The DNA for the CDR3 is TGTGCCAGCATTCGGGGACGAGCCAAAAACATTCAGTACTTC. Protein: CASIRGRAKNIQYF.